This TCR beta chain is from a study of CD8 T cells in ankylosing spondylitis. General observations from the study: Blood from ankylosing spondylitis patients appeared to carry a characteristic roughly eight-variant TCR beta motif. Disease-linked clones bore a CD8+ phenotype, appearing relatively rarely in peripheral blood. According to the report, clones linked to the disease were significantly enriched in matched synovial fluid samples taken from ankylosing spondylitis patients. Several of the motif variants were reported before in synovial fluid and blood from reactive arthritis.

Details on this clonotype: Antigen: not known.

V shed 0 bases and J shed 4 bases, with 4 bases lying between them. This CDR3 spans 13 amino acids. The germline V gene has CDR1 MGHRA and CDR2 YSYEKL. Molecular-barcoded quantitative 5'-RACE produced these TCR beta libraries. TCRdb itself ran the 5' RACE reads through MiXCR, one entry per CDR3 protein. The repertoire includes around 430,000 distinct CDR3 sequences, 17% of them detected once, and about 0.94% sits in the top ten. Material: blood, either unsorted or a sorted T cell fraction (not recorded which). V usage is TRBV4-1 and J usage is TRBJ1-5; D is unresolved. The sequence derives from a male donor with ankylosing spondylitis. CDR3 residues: CASSQERNQPQHF. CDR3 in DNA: TGCGCCAGCAGCCAAGAAAGAAATCAGCCCCAGCATTTT.